What follows are 10 T cell receptor beta chains derived from one specimen sequenced in a study of sequential checkpoint blockade in melanoma. The treatment here: randomized to nivolumab then ipilimumab (arm A) or the reverse (arm B). Some clones are missing from TCRdb's copy, which holds only in-frame ones; the method was immunoSEQ multiplex PCR. The top ten hold 7% to 10% of the sample, which has over 950 clones, approximately 20% seen once. Sequenced material: tumor tissue (inferred from file names), taken from a patient given nivolumab and ipilimumab in sequence. These receptors came from a human donor with melanoma.

The chain recombines TRBV6-8 with TRBJ1-5; D is undetermined. The germline V gene has CDR1 MNHGY and CDR2 SAAAGT. The CDR3 consists of 16 residues. V was cut by 5 bases and J by 4 bases, with 18 bases left in between. Written as DNA, the CDR3 is TGTGCCAGCAGTCAATCCATAGGGAGAAAGAATCAGCCCCAGCATTTT. Protein sequence: CASSQSIGRKNQPQHF.

This chain uses TRBV28 with TRBJ2-7, with TRBD2 identical over 7 bases. V lost 8 bases to trimming and J lost 4 bases; unmatched junction nucleotides: 14. CDR1 MDHEN and CDR2 SYDVKM come from the germline V gene. CDR3 length equals 15 residues. The CDR3 coding sequence is TGTGCCAGCCCACCACGGGGGACTACTGAATACGAGCAGTACTTC. The encoded protein is CASPPRGTTEYEQYF.

This clone was seen only a few times. V is TRBV10-2 and J is TRBJ2-7; TRBD2 aligns across 14 bases. The CDR3 consists of 17 residues. The ends lost 4 bases at V and 4 bases at J; junction bases unmatched: 9. Germline CDR1 is WSHSY and CDR2 is SAAADI. DNA for the CDR3: TGCGCCAGCAGTGGGGGACTAGCGGGAGCTGTTGTGTACGAGCAGTACTTC. This sequence encodes CASSGGLAGAVVYEQYF.

The genes are TRBV14 and TRBJ1-1; maybe TRBD1 (6 bases). This CDR3 comprises 15 residues. CDR1 is SGHDN and CDR2 is FVKESK in the germline V gene. V lost 1 base to trimming and J lost 7 bases, with 16 bases between them. CDR3 protein: CASSQGPGASGEAFF. Here the CDR3 DNA reads TGTGCCAGCAGCCAAGGACCGGGGGCAAGTGGTGAAGCTTTCTTT. Filled out from reference TRBV14 and TRBJ1-1, the complete variable domain reads EAGVTQFPSHSVIEKGQTVTLRCDPISGHDNLYWYRRVMGKEIKFLLHFVKESKQDESGMPNNRFLAERTGGTYSTLKVQPAELEDSGVYFCASSQGPGASGEAFFGQGTRLTVV.

This clone occurred a few times. V is TRBV6-8 and J is TRBJ2-3, with D possibly matching TRBD2 (5 bases). The CDR3 consists of 16 residues. The germline V and J ends were trimmed by 8 bases and 3 bases, with 21 bases remaining between them. Per the germline V gene, CDR1 is MNHGY and CDR2 is SAAAGT. CDR3 loop: CASGDGVESVTDTQYF. The CDR3 bases are TGTGCCAGCGGTGACGGGGTCGAGAGTGTTACAGATACGCAGTATTTT.

With respect to this clone: The junction departs from germline at one end; a sequencing error may be responsible. The chain carries TRBV6-8 and TRBJ1-3; tentative D call: TRBD1 (6 bases). This CDR3 contains 15 residues. Germline loops: CDR1 MNHGY, CDR2 SAAAGT. This CDR3 reads CAISGGGGFGNTIYF. The CDR3 DNA reads TGTGCCATCAGTGGAGGAGGGGGATTCGGAAACACCATATATTTT.

This clone has more than one count but fewer than ten. J is TRBJ2-2 and V is TRBV11-3, with 9 bases that match TRBD2. V lost 2 bases to trimming and J lost 6 bases; unmatched junction nucleotides: 13. The CDR3 has 18 amino acids. Germline V gene data show CDR1 as SGHNT and CDR2 as YENEEA. CDR3 sequence reads: CASSLNQDGGRGSGELFF. CDR3 nucleotide sequence: TGTGCCAGCAGCTTAAATCAAGACGGCGGGAGGGGATCCGGGGAGCTGTTTTTT. Full variable domain (rest looked up from reference TRBV11-3 and TRBJ2-2): EAGVVQSPRYKIIEKKQPVAFWCNPISGHNTLYWYLQNLGQGPELLIRYENEEAVDDSQLPKDRFSAERLKGVDSTLKIQPAELGDSAVYLCASSLNQDGGRGSGELFFGEGSRLTVL.

The gene calls are TRBV19 and TRBJ1-1; no reliable D call. The V end lost 4 bases, the J end lost 1 base, and 10 bases lay between the germline ends. This CDR3 contains 14 residues. Looked up from germline, CDR1 is LNHDA and CDR2 is SQIVND (reference sequence). CDR3 region: CASSRTGSNTEAFF. The CDR3 DNA is TGTGCCAGTAGTAGGACGGGCTCGAACACTGAAGCTTTCTTT.

This chain links TRBV18 with TRBJ2-7; 7 bases align to TRBD2. Germline V gives CDR1 KGHSH, CDR2 LQKENI. The junction had 8 bases not matched to a gene; V was cut back by 6 bases and J by 0 bases. The length of the CDR3 is 15 residues. The CDR3 is CASSFSGGGSYEQYF. The CDR3 DNA reads TGTGCCAGCTCGTTCAGCGGCGGGGGCTCCTACGAGCAGTACTTC.

In its sample, this clone ranks as medium-sized. The V gene is TRBV11-3, the J gene TRBJ2-2; 11 bases match TRBD2. The trim removed 5 bases at V and 5 bases at J, leaving 7 bases unmatched. Germline CDR1 and CDR2: SGHNT and YENEEA. This CDR3 comprises 16 residues. The CDR3 loop reads CASSERTSGSTGELFF. In DNA, the CDR3 is TGTGCCAGCAGCGAACGGACTAGCGGGTCGACCGGGGAGCTGTTTTTT.